Below, 30 T cell receptor beta chains from the same sample are listed, as sequenced in a study of tumor T cells in aggressive B-cell lymphoma. Profiling relied on immunoSEQ multiplex PCR, and the TCRdb table lists in-frame clones only, not all of them. The sample yields 3,000 to 3,500 clones, roughly 94% seen once. Sequencing was performed on tumor tissue. The receptor set was obtained from an adult with diffuse large B cell lymphoma.

This sequence joins TRBV4-1 and TRBJ2-7, with 12 nucleotides matching TRBD1. Germline CDR1 reads MGHRA; CDR2 reads YSYEKL. The junction had 12 bases not matched to a gene; V was cut back by 0 bases and J by 3 bases. There are 19 residues in the CDR3. The CDR3 region has the DNA TGCGCCAGCAGCCAAGAAGAGGGACAGGGGGCAACCACCTACTACGAGCAGTACTTC. Amino acid sequence: CASSQEEGQGATTYYEQYF.

The gene calls are TRBV5-1 and TRBJ2-5; 7 bases match TRBD2. Trimming cost V 0 bases and J 3 bases; bases outside gene matches: 11. CDR1 is SGHRS and CDR2 is YFSETQ in the germline V gene. This CDR3 is built from 17 residues. The CDR3 DNA reads TGCGCCAGCAGCTTGGTAACTAGCGCACTGAAGAAAGAGACCCAGTACTTC. Protein sequence: CASSLVTSALKKETQYF.

The genes are TRBV30 and TRBJ1-2; D is perhaps TRBD1 (6 bases). The CDR3 loop spans 12 amino acids. Germline-derived CDR1 and CDR2 are GTSNPN and SVGIG (reference sequence). V was cut by 1 base and J by 3 bases, with 6 bases left in between. CDR3 region: CAWSGGHYGYTF. The CDR3 nucleotides read TGTGCCTGGAGTGGGGGGCACTATGGCTACACCTTC.

The chain uses TRBV4-2 and TRBJ2-3; D is ambiguous. Germline CDR1 is LGHNA and CDR2 is YNFKEQ. V gave up 1 base and J gave up 6 bases, with 14 bases separating them. The length of the CDR3 is 15 residues. The CDR3 sequence is CASSQVTARPDTQYF. Here the CDR3 DNA reads TGTGCCAGCAGCCAAGTAACGGCTAGGCCGGATACGCAGTATTTT.

V and J are TRBV7-2 and TRBJ2-6; no firm D call. Germline CDR1 reads SGHTA; CDR2 reads FQGNSA. V dropped 1 base and J dropped 5 bases, with 12 bases sitting between them. The CDR3 contains 16 residues. CDR3: CASSLGPLSRANVLTF. The CDR3 bases are TGTGCCAGCAGCTTAGGTCCGTTATCTCGGGCCAACGTCCTGACTTTC.

The gene calls are TRBV6-1 and TRBJ1-1, with D maybe TRBD1 (6 bases). Germline CDR1 MNHNS, CDR2 SASEGT. Trimming removed 6 bases from V and 7 bases from J, with 15 bases in between. This CDR3 has 13 amino acids. The CDR3 bases are TGTGCCAGCAGCGTAGGGACACGTGTTGAAGCTTTCTTT. Protein sequence: CASSVGTRVEAFF.

On this clone: This same CDR3 is encoded by further DNA sequences in the sample. The gene calls are TRBV19 and TRBJ2-3; the D is unclear. This CDR3 contains 14 residues. The V gene lost 5 bases and the J gene lost 2 bases, with 11 bases spanning the gap. Germline lookup yields CDR1 LNHDA and CDR2 SQIVND (reference sequence). The CDR3, as DNA: TGTGCCAGTAGTGACTCTGGAGTCACAGATACGCAGTATTTT. Translation: CASSDSGVTDTQYF.

The chain carries TRBV10-2 and TRBJ2-5; 12 positions agree with TRBD1. The CDR3 has 16 amino acids. Trimming took 2 bases from V and 5 from J; bases not matched to a gene: 6. Germline CDR1 WSHSY, CDR2 SAAADI. The CDR3 loop reads CASSEKGQGAMETQYF. The CDR3 nucleotides read TGCGCCAGCAGTGAGAAGGGACAGGGGGCGATGGAGACCCAGTACTTC.

The chain uses TRBV18 and TRBJ1-1; 7 positions agree with TRBD1. The length of the CDR3 is 14 residues. V lost 6 bases, J lost 1 base, and 5 bases stayed unmatched. Germline CDR1 KGHSH, CDR2 LQKENI. The DNA of the CDR3 is TGTGCCAGCTCTTCGAGACAGGGGAACACTGAAGCTTTCTTT. Protein: CASSSRQGNTEAFF.

This chain uses TRBV30 with TRBJ2-6; D is perhaps TRBD2 (6 bases). Germline CDR1 and CDR2: GTSNPN and SVGIG (reference sequence). Between the trimmed V and J ends, which lost 0 bases and 2 bases, there was a span of 11 bases. There are 16 residues in the CDR3. DNA of the CDR3: TGTGCCTGGAGTGTCGGGAGTGGGACTGGGGCCAACGTCCTGACTTTC. Translating gives CAWSVGSGTGANVLTF.

This clone was detected only once. The genes are TRBV25-1 and TRBJ2-7; the match to TRBD2 covers 7 bases. V shed 3 bases, J shed 0 bases, and the junction held 11 bases outside the gene matches. This CDR3 has 17 residues. The germline CDR1 and CDR2 sequences are MGHDK and SYGVNS. CDR3 loop: CASSDTRPGRSSYEQYF. In nucleotides, the CDR3 is TGTGCCAGCAGTGACACTCGGCCCGGGAGGAGCTCCTACGAGCAGTACTTC.

The rearrangement links TRBV5-6 to TRBJ1-4; TRBD1 agrees at 8 bases. The CDR3 length is 15 residues. CDR1 and CDR2 from the germline V gene are SGHDT and YYEEEE. With V trimmed by 4 bases and J by 8 bases, 10 bases remained unmatched. CDR3 in amino acids: CASSAIRGLGEKLFF. DNA of the CDR3: TGTGCCAGCAGCGCCATCAGGGGGCTCGGGGAAAAACTGTTTTTT. The whole variable domain, filled in from reference TRBV5-6 and TRBJ1-4, reads DAGVTQSPTHLIKTRGQQVTLRCSPKSGHDTVSWYQQALGQGPQFIFQYYEEEERQRGNFPDRFSGHQFPNYSSELNVNALLLGDSALYLCASSAIRGLGEKLFFGSGTQLSVL.

This clone has only one observation. The V call is TRBV5-1, the J call TRBJ2-7, with a tentative D call TRBD1 (5 bases). V lost 0 bases and J lost 2, with 15 bases in between. CDR1 and CDR2 from the germline V gene are SGHRS and YFSETQ. This CDR3 is built from 16 residues. This CDR3 is CASSLGTSYRTYEQYF. The CDR3 DNA reads as TGCGCCAGCAGCTTGGGGACATCCTATCGGACCTACGAGCAGTACTTC.

This chain connects TRBV29-1 to TRBJ2-7, with a tentative D call TRBD1 (6 bases). Trimming pared 6 bases from V and 3 bases from J, leaving 18 bases between. Per the germline V gene, CDR1 is SQVTM and CDR2 is ANQGSEA. This CDR3 contains 14 residues. CDR3 nucleotides: TGCAGCGTCTCCGGACAGTCGAGCTTCTACGAGCAGTACTTC. Residues: CSVSGQSSFYEQYF.

CDR3 protein: CASTSPAGGGTDTQYF. The DNA for the CDR3 is TGCGCCAGCACCTCGCCAGCGGGAGGTGGCACAGATACGCAGTATTTT. The genes are TRBV5-1 and TRBJ2-3; 9 bases align to TRBD2. With V trimmed by 6 bases and J by 1 base, 9 bases remained unmatched. The CDR3 is made up of 16 amino acids. Germline V gene data show CDR1 as SGHRS and CDR2 as YFSETQ.

The chain carries TRBV5-5 and TRBJ2-7; D perhaps matches TRBD2 (5 bases). The CDR3 consists of 14 residues. The germline CDR1 and CDR2 sequences are SGHKS and YYEKEE (reference sequence). V lost 1 base and J 4 bases, leaving 12 bases between the germline ends. CDR3 nucleotides: TGTGCCAGCAGCTTGCAGCGGCAAACATACGAGCAGTACTTC. This codes for CASSLQRQTYEQYF.

The chain has TRBV9 and TRBJ1-2; D is undetermined. The CDR3 runs 13 residues. Per germline, CDR1 SGDLS and CDR2 YYNGEE. Trimming removed 3 bases at V and 4 bases at J, with 10 bases between. CDR3 loop: CASSDQASYGYTF. Here the CDR3 DNA reads TGTGCCAGCAGCGACCAAGCCTCCTATGGCTACACCTTC.

The chain has TRBV18 and TRBJ2-5; 10 bases align to TRBD2. V lost 3 bases, J lost 5 bases, and 12 bases stayed unmatched. From germline, CDR1 is KGHSH and CDR2 LQKENI. There are 17 residues in the CDR3. Written as DNA, the CDR3 is TGTGCCAGCTCACCTTCTAGCGGGGGCCCCGGAGGGGAGACCCAGTACTTC. It translates to CASSPSSGGPGGETQYF.

The rearrangement links TRBV19 to TRBJ2-1; TRBD2 agrees at 10 bases. Trimming cost V 0 bases and J 0 bases; bases outside gene matches: 8. Germline V gives CDR1 LNHDA, CDR2 SQIVND (reference sequence). CDR3 size: 19 residues. This CDR3 reads CASSIDGTSAPSSYNEQFF. The CDR3, as DNA: TGTGCCAGTAGTATAGACGGGACTAGCGCCCCGAGCTCCTACAATGAGCAGTTCTTC. Looking up the rest from reference TRBV19 and TRBJ2-1 gives the full variable domain: DGGITQSPKYLFRKEGQNVTLSCEQNLNHDAMYWYRQDPGQGLRLIYYSQIVNDFQKGDIAEGYSVSREKKESFPLTVTSAQKNPTAFYLCASSIDGTSAPSSYNEQFFGPGTRLTVL.

The chain carries TRBV7-6 and TRBJ2-7, with 8 bases that match TRBD2. This CDR3 region has 14 residues. V shed 3 bases, J shed 4 bases, and the junction held 5 bases outside the gene matches. Germline V gene lookup returns CDR1 SGHVS and CDR2 FNYEAQ. The DNA of the CDR3 is TGTGCCAGCAGCTTTAGCGGGGTGATATACGAGCAGTACTTC. Amino acid sequence: CASSFSGVIYEQYF.

The chain couples TRBV6-5 to TRBJ2-3; 13 nucleotides match TRBD2. Per the germline V gene, CDR1 is MNHEY and CDR2 is SVGAGI. The CDR3 covers 16 residues. With 2 bases clipped from V and 4 bases from J, the junction kept 3 bases outside the gene matches. CDR3 DNA: TGTGCCAGCAGTTACCGGACTAGCGGGAGTCCAGATACGCAGTATTTT. It specifies CASSYRTSGSPDTQYF.

The V and J genes are TRBV6-6 and TRBJ1-1, with D tentatively TRBD1 (6 bases). CDR1 and CDR2 from the germline V gene are MNHNY and SVGAGI (reference sequence). V was shortened by 5 bases and J by 0 bases, with 16 bases between the two germline ends. This CDR3 spans 16 amino acids. The CDR3 region is CASSTIPGELNTEAFF. In nucleotides, the CDR3 is TGTGCCAGCAGTACCATCCCAGGGGAACTGAACACTGAAGCTTTCTTT.

This sequence joins TRBV2 and TRBJ2-5; 8 bases agree with TRBD1. This CDR3 comprises 13 residues. V lost 5 bases to trimming and J lost 5 bases; unmatched junction nucleotides: 4. Per the germline V gene, CDR1 is SNHLY and CDR2 is FYNNEI. This chain's CDR3 is CASSFTGGETQYF. The CDR3 DNA reads TGTGCCAGCAGTTTTACAGGGGGGGAGACCCAGTACTTC.

This clone was recorded only once. The chain recombines TRBV6-5 with TRBJ2-7, with D perhaps matching TRBD1 (5 bases). V lost 5 bases, J lost 2 bases, and 13 bases lay in between. The CDR3 contains 14 residues. In germline, CDR1 is MNHEY, CDR2 SVGAGI. DNA for the CDR3: TGTGCCAGCAGTCCACAGGACGGACCCTACGAGCAGTACTTC. Amino acid sequence: CASSPQDGPYEQYF.

As DNA, the CDR3 is TGTGCCAGCAGACCGGACTACACAGATACGCAGTATTTT. This encodes CASRPDYTDTQYF. This rearrangement joins TRBV4-2 to TRBJ2-3; D is perhaps TRBD2 (6 bases). CDR1 LGHNA and CDR2 YNFKEQ come from the germline V gene. The CDR3 runs to 13 residues. Trimming pared 6 bases from V and 2 bases from J, leaving 9 bases between.

A word on this clone: Its ends do not fully match the called genes, so a read error is possible. CDR3 DNA sequence: TGTGCCAGCAGCTTCGGGGGGCTCGGGGCTGGAGCCAACGTCCTGACTTTC. This codes for CASSFGGLGAGANVLTF. The rearrangement links TRBV11-1 to TRBJ2-6; TRBD2 might be the D (7 bases). The CDR3 runs 17 residues. CDR1 is SGHAT, CDR2 FQDESV, per germline (reference sequence).

This clone was picked up one time. V usage is TRBV7-2 and J usage is TRBJ2-3; TRBD2 matches at 7 bases. The CDR3 is made up of 15 amino acids. V lost 0 bases, J lost 4 bases, and 4 bases stayed unmatched. CDR1 and CDR2 from the germline V gene are SGHTA and FQGNSA. This CDR3 is CASSLAGGPADTQYF. Written as DNA, the CDR3 is TGTGCCAGCAGCTTAGCGGGAGGGCCGGCAGATACGCAGTATTTT.

This chain uses TRBV11-2 with TRBJ1-3; D is ambiguous. CDR3 length: 16 amino acids. Germline V lookup: CDR1 SGHAT, CDR2 FQNNGV. V was shortened by 3 bases and J by 0 bases, with 12 bases between the two germline ends. CDR3 DNA sequence: TGTGCCAGCAGCTTTTATTTCTCCCGCTCTGGAAACACCATATATTTT. This codes for CASSFYFSRSGNTIYF.

This chain links TRBV5-1 with TRBJ2-7; no clear D. With 0 bases removed from V and 1 base from J, the gap between germline ends came to 11 bases. This CDR3 is built from 15 residues. Per germline, CDR1 SGHRS and CDR2 YFSETQ. CDR3 sequence (DNA): TGCGCCAGCAGCTTGGGGCCGTCGGGTTCCTACGAGCAGTACTTC. Amino acids: CASSLGPSGSYEQYF.

This chain uses TRBV6-1 with TRBJ2-2; TRBD2 matches at 14 bases. The V and J ends lost 11 bases and 5 bases, in that order; junction bases with no gene match: 4. CDR3 size: 14 residues. The germline CDR1 and CDR2 sequences are MNHNS and SASEGT. The CDR3 DNA reads as TGTGCCGGGACTAGCGGGAGTAGTACCGGGGAGCTGTTTTTT. Amino acids: CAGTSGSSTGELFF.